This T cell receptor beta chain was captured by sequencing in a study of cytomegalovirus exposure and HLA in healthy donors. Study observations and caveats: TCR sequences were mostly rare, though some public TCRs occurred in many donors.

The donors were part of the validation cohort, which consisted of more than 90 subjects and was separate from the first cohort of 666 subjects. The germline V gene has CDR1 LNHDA and CDR2 SQIVND (reference sequence). The CDR3 is 15 amino acids. Trimming left V 4 bases short and J 2 bases short, with 9 bases between. Data came from immunoSEQ multiplex PCR; TCRdb stores just in-frame clones and leaves some out. Among some 130,000 clones listed, 82% were seen once. With regard to this clone: The antigen remains unidentified.

This TCR came from a man aged 30-40 years in good health and CMV-seropositive. Sample: PBMCs. V usage is TRBV19 and J usage is TRBJ1-6; D is perhaps TRBD1 (6 bases). CDR3 bases: TGTGCCAGTAGTACTGGACAGCCCTATAATTCACCCCTCCACTTT. Residues: CASSTGQPYNSPLHF.